These 30 T cell receptor beta chains were sequenced from one sample in a study of regulatory T cells in long-lasting Graves disease. Time point: persistent/refractory GD, antithyroid drugs over 5 years with positive TRAb. The TCR library was prepared using RNA isolated from PBMCs. For TCR beta, libraries came from iRepertoire HTBI primers and Arm-PCR of CDR3 regions. TCRdb re-derived calls from the multiplex PCR reads in MiXCR, one entry per CDR3 protein. The profile shows roughly 450,000 distinct CDR3 sequences, roughly 20% of them singletons. Source: peripheral blood mononuclear cells (PBMCs), taken when the disease was refractory, from a patient treated with antithyroid drugs. Receptors were obtained from a female donor with Graves disease.

This clonotype was seen a handful of times. The rearrangement links TRBV19 to TRBJ1-5, with 9 bases fitting TRBD1. V lost 4 bases, J lost 3 bases, and 7 bases stayed unmatched. There are 16 residues in the CDR3. Germline CDR1 is LNHDA and CDR2 is SQIVND (reference sequence). CDR3 loop: CASSKGDRAVNQPQHF. The CDR3 bases are TGTGCCAGTAGTAAGGGGGACAGGGCGGTCAATCAGCCCCAGCATTTT.

This clonotype was counted ten times or more. The chain carries TRBV27 and TRBJ1-2; 7 bases are a match to TRBD1. The germline V gene has CDR1 MNHEY and CDR2 SMNVEV (reference sequence). V lost 2 bases to trimming and J lost 9 bases; unmatched junction nucleotides: 9. This CDR3 comprises 14 residues. CDR3: CASSLIGGGSRYTF. CDR3 nucleotides: TGTGCCAGCAGTTTAATAGGGGGCGGGAGTCGCTACACCTTC.

This clonotype was seen many times. The chain employs TRBV6-1 and TRBJ1-6; 10 bases match TRBD1. The CDR3 has 17 residues. CDR1 is MNHNS, CDR2 SASEGT, per germline. J gave up 5 bases and V 6 bases, and 10 bases lay outside the gene matches. The CDR3 loop reads CASRRFSGTGDNSPLHF. Written as DNA, the CDR3 is TGTGCCAGCAGACGGTTCTCCGGGACAGGGGATAATTCACCCCTCCACTTT.

A note on this clonotype: This could be a read error, since a much larger clone is one nucleotide away. The genes are TRBV6-1 and TRBJ2-7; 7 bases fit TRBD2. After removal of 6 bases from V and 4 bases from J, the junction contained 9 bases not matched to a gene. The CDR3 has 14 residues. Germline V gives CDR1 MNHNS, CDR2 SASEGT. CDR3 region: CASRGEGRRYEQYF. CDR3 nucleotide sequence: TGTGCCAGCAGGGGGGAGGGGCGCAGGTACGAGCAGTACTTC.

Turning to this clonotype: A read error is possible here, since a much larger clone lies one base away. The CDR3 carries no conserved terminal phenylalanine or tryptophan, so it likely arises from a read error. The chain carries TRBV12-3 or TRBV12-4 and TRBJ1-5, with no clear D. V was clipped by 6 bases and J by 4 bases, with 13 bases between them. CDR3 size: 14 residues. In nucleotides, the CDR3 is TGTGCCAGCAGCCAATGGGGTTTTAATCAGCCCCAGCATTCT. Amino acid sequence: CASSQWGFNQPQHS.

V gene TRBV24-1 combines with J gene TRBJ2-3; TRBD2 might be the D (5 bases). CDR1 and CDR2 (germline): KGHDR, SFDVKD. Trimming cost V 9 bases and J 1 base, with 10 bases left between them. This CDR3 region has 13 residues. CDR3 in amino acids: CATGGSGTDTQYF. The CDR3 DNA sequence: TGTGCCACCGGCGGGTCGGGCACAGATACGCAGTATTTT.

For this clonotype: Germline and junction disagree at one end, which may indicate a read error. This chain uses TRBV18 with TRBJ2-5; no clear D gene. Germline V CDR1 and CDR2: KGHSH, LQKENI. CDR3 size: 14 residues. CDR3 coding DNA: TGTGCCAGCCCACCACAAATCAGGATAGAGACCCAGTACTTC. This translates into CASPPQIRIETQYF.

The rearrangement uses TRBV27 and TRBJ2-1; TRBD2 matches at 9 bases. The CDR3 runs 18 residues. Germline loops: CDR1 MNHEY, CDR2 SMNVEV (reference sequence). V shed 0 bases and J 9 bases; nucleotides not matched to a gene: 15. The CDR3 bases are TGTGCCAGCAGTTTATCGTTTCTCGCGGGAGGGCGGTTCGCTGAGCAGTTCTTC. Its translation: CASSLSFLAGGRFAEQFF.

This clonotype was observed a few times. The genes are TRBV18 and TRBJ1-1, with 8 bases aligning to TRBD1. The CDR3 is 16 amino acids. Germline values: CDR1 KGHSH, CDR2 LQKENI. J lost 3 bases, V lost 2 bases, and 8 bases had no gene match. CDR3 loop: CASSPSPGQVYTEAFF. The DNA for the CDR3 is TGTGCCAGCTCACCAAGCCCGGGACAGGTGTACACTGAAGCTTTCTTT.

The gene calls are TRBV12-3 or TRBV12-4 and TRBJ2-7; 7 bases align to TRBD1. The trim removed 6 bases at V and 0 bases at J, leaving 8 bases unmatched. The CDR3 covers 15 residues. The CDR3 DNA reads TGTGCCAGCAGAACCACAGGGGCTCCCTCCTACGAGCAGTACTTC. Protein sequence: CASRTTGAPSYEQYF.

In this sample, this clonotype turned up a few times. J is TRBJ2-7 and V is TRBV20-1; 9 bases fit TRBD1. V shed 5 bases and J 4 bases; nucleotides not matched to a gene: 18. Germline CDR1 and CDR2: DFQATT and SNEGSKA (reference sequence). The CDR3 consists of 17 residues. CDR3 DNA sequence: TGCAGTGCTGCAGTGGGACAGGGCATGAGGGGTGCATACGAGCAGTACTTC. Residues: CSAAVGQGMRGAYEQYF.

The chain employs TRBV20-1 and TRBJ2-7, with 7 bases identical to TRBD1. The CDR3 sequence is 13 residues long. Germline CDR1 is DFQATT and CDR2 is SNEGSKA (reference sequence). The V segment lost 8 bases and the J segment 5 bases; nucleotides outside the gene matches: 12. CDR3 protein: CSPPPRQGNEQYF. Here the CDR3 DNA reads TGCAGTCCCCCCCCGAGACAGGGTAACGAGCAGTACTTC.

This rearrangement joins TRBV10-2 to TRBJ1-1; D perhaps matches TRBD1 (6 bases). Trimming cost V 3 bases and J 6 bases, with 8 bases left between them. CDR1 WSHSY and CDR2 SAAADI come from the germline V gene. The CDR3 has 12 amino acids. CDR3 nucleotides: TGCGCCAGCAGTGAAGCAGGGGCTGAAGCTTTCTTT. Its protein product is CASSEAGAEAFF.

There are a few counts of this clonotype. The genes are TRBV7-6 and TRBJ2-7, with 9 bases that match TRBD2. With 5 bases clipped from V and 6 bases from J, the junction kept 14 bases outside the gene matches. CDR3 length equals 16 residues. Germline lookup yields CDR1 SGHVS and CDR2 FNYEAQ. The CDR3, as DNA: TGTGCCAGCAGCACCGTGATAGCGGGAGTCAAGTGCGAGCAGTACTTC. It codes for CASSTVIAGVKCEQYF. The full variable domain, completed using reference TRBV7-6 and TRBJ2-7, is GAGVSQSPRYKVTKRGQDVALRCDPISGHVSLYWYRQALGQGPEFLTYFNYEAQQDKSGLPNDRFSAERPEGSISTLTIQRTEQRDSAMYRCASSTVIAGVKCEQYFGPGTRLTVT.

The rearrangement links TRBV6-1 to TRBJ1-2; D is perhaps TRBD1 (6 bases). Germline CDR1 reads MNHNS; CDR2 reads SASEGT. V shed 6 bases and J shed 12 bases, with 23 bases lying between them. This CDR3 has 14 amino acids. CDR3 in amino acids: CASRPTGRGQPHTF. The CDR3 bases are TGTGCCAGCAGACCCACCGGGAGAGGACAGCCCCACACCTTC.

This clonotype showed up just a few times. One end of the junction is discordant with germline, which a read error may explain. V usage is TRBV15 and J usage is TRBJ1-1, with TRBD1 as a possible D gene (6 bases). Germline lookup yields CDR1 LNHNV and CDR2 YYDKDF (reference sequence). This CDR3 region has 16 residues. In DNA form, the CDR3 reads TGTGTCACCAGCAGAGATCGACAGGAGCTCAACACTGAAGCTTTCTTT. Translation: CVTSRDRQELNTEAFF. Based on the CDR3 plus reference TRBV15 and TRBJ1-1, the full variable domain is DAMVIQNPRYQVTQFGKPVTLSCSQTLNHNVMYWYQQKSSQAPKLLFHYYDKDFNNEADTPDNFQSRRPNTSFCFLDIRSPGLGDTAMYLCVTSRDRQELNTEAFFGQGTRLTVV.

V and J are TRBV7-2 and TRBJ1-3; tentative D call: TRBD1 (6 bases). The CDR3 has 14 residues. Germline V gene sequence: CDR1 SGHTA, CDR2 FQGNSA. The germline V and J ends were trimmed by 2 bases and 5 bases, with 10 bases remaining between them. The chain's CDR3 is CASSLTGTRNTIYF. DNA for the CDR3: TGTGCCAGCAGCTTAACAGGGACGAGAAACACCATATATTTT.

V is TRBV5-1 and J is TRBJ2-6, with D unclear. Trimming shortened V by 1 base and J by 0 bases, and 14 bases separated the two germline ends. The germline V gene encodes CDR1 SGHRS and CDR2 YFSETQ. The CDR3 length is 18 residues. CDR3 sequence: CASSLRLQGTSGANVLTF. The CDR3 DNA reads TGCGCCAGCAGCTTGCGGTTGCAAGGCACCTCTGGGGCCAACGTCCTGACTTTC.

CDR3 in DNA: TGTGCCAGCAGACCCATAGCGGGAGCCTCCTACGAGCAGTACTTC. Translated: CASRPIAGASYEQYF. The chain has TRBV27 and TRBJ2-7; 9 positions match TRBD2. CDR1 is MNHEY and CDR2 is SMNVEV in the germline V gene (reference sequence). The CDR3 consists of 15 residues. The ends lost 6 bases at V and 0 bases at J; junction bases unmatched: 6.

Only a few counts were recorded for this clonotype. The rearrangement joins TRBV4-1 to TRBJ1-2; perhaps TRBD1 as D (6 bases). V gave up 0 bases and J gave up 12 bases, with 11 bases separating them. The CDR3 consists of 12 residues. Looked up from germline, CDR1 is MGHRA and CDR2 is YSYEKL. The chain's CDR3 is CASSQEGTPHTF. CDR3 DNA sequence: TGCGCCAGCAGCCAAGAAGGGACACCACACACCTTC.

This clonotype came up many times. The rearrangement uses TRBV7-2 and TRBJ2-5, with TRBD1 identical over 8 bases. The CDR3 runs 14 residues. V was pared by 5 bases and J by 1 base, with 3 bases of the junction left unmatched. Per germline, CDR1 SGHTA and CDR2 FQGNSA. The CDR3 loop reads CASSLGQAQETQYF. DNA of the CDR3: TGTGCCAGCAGCCTGGGACAGGCCCAAGAGACCCAGTACTTC.

Concerning this clonotype: A read error is possible here, since a much larger clone lies one base away. The rearrangement uses TRBV7-6 and TRBJ1-2; TRBD1 is a possible D gene (5 bases). The CDR3 has 13 amino acids. Germline V CDR1 and CDR2: SGHVS, FNYEAQ. The CDR3 is CVSSPGTAHGYTF. The CDR3 coding sequence is TGTGTCAGCAGCCCAGGGACGGCGCATGGCTACACCTTC.

This chain links TRBV11-2 with TRBJ2-7, with D tentatively TRBD2 (6 bases). The V end was cut by 5 bases, the J end by 2 bases, with 19 bases between. CDR3 length equals 16 residues. Germline V gene sequence: CDR1 SGHAT, CDR2 FQNNGV. The CDR3 DNA follows: TGTGCCAGCAGCGGGAGGCGTTCGCGGACCCCCTACGAGCAGTACTTC. It is translated as CASSGRRSRTPYEQYF.

A few counts support this clonotype. The rearrangement uses TRBV4-3 and TRBJ2-7; D call uncertain. Germline V CDR1 and CDR2: LGHNA, YSLEER. The CDR3 totals 14 residues. The V end lost 2 bases, the J end lost 0 bases, and 8 bases lay between the germline ends. This chain's CDR3 is CASSQSRVSYEQYF. DNA of the CDR3: TGCGCCAGCAGCCAATCCCGGGTCTCCTACGAGCAGTACTTC.

The V call is TRBV6-6, the J call TRBJ2-2, with 9 bases that match TRBD2. From germline, CDR1 is MNHNY and CDR2 SVGAGI (reference sequence). The CDR3 length is 17 residues. Germline trimming cut 0 bases from V and 7 bases from J; bases unmatched to any gene: 9. CDR3 sequence: CASSYSLLAGMLGELFF. The CDR3 region has the DNA TGTGCCAGCAGTTACTCGTTACTAGCGGGTATGCTCGGGGAGCTGTTTTTT.

This clonotype occurred many times. One end of the junction is discordant with germline, which a read error may explain. The chain joins TRBV28 to TRBJ1-2; D call uncertain. The CDR3 has 14 amino acids. The germline V gene has CDR1 MDHEN and CDR2 SYDVKM. In DNA form, the CDR3 reads TGTGCCGGCAGCTCCCCTTTCTCGGGCCTTGGCTACACCTTC. It is translated as CAGSSPFSGLGYTF.

The gene calls are TRBV6-1 and TRBJ2-1; 8 bases map to TRBD2. The V gene end was trimmed by 8 bases and the J gene end by 8 bases; junction bases not matched to a gene: 8. This CDR3 spans 13 amino acids. Per germline, CDR1 MNHNS and CDR2 SASEGT. The CDR3 DNA is TGTGCCAGCGGAACTAGCGGAGGGGATGAGCAGTTCTTC. It yields the protein CASGTSGGDEQFF.

This clonotype was seen only once. The chain carries TRBV5-1 and TRBJ2-5; D gene uncertain. Trimming took off 4 bases at V and 4 bases at J, with 17 bases between the two ends. Germline CDR1 and CDR2: SGHRS and YFSETQ. The length of the CDR3 is 15 residues. CDR3 nucleotides: TGCGCCAGCAGCGTCGAAGGTGTAAGGGCAGAGACCCAGTACTTC. Translating it yields CASSVEGVRAETQYF. Filled out from reference TRBV5-1 and TRBJ2-5, the complete variable domain reads KAGVTQTPRYLIKTRGQQVTLSCSPISGHRSVSWYQQTPGQGLQFLFEYFSETQRNKGNFPGRFSGRQFSNSRSEMNVSTLELGDSALYLCASSVEGVRAETQYFGPGTRLLVL.

In this sample, this clonotype turned up a few times. The chain uses TRBV19 and TRBJ1-1; 8 bases are a match to TRBD1. J lost 1 base, V lost 5 bases, and 12 bases had no gene match. CDR1 and CDR2 (germline): LNHDA, SQIVND (reference sequence). CDR3 length equals 17 residues. The CDR3 spells CASSHPAVGQENTEAFF. CDR3 coding DNA: TGTGCCAGTAGTCATCCTGCGGTGGGACAGGAGAACACTGAAGCTTTCTTT. Complete variable domain (other parts from reference TRBV19 and TRBJ1-1): DGGITQSPKYLFRKEGQNVTLSCEQNLNHDAMYWYRQDPGQGLRLIYYSQIVNDFQKGDIAEGYSVSREKKESFPLTVTSAQKNPTAFYLCASSHPAVGQENTEAFFGQGTRLTVV.

Many counts were recorded for this clonotype. CDR3 sequence reads: CASSSPGQGQETQYF. The CDR3 DNA is TGTGCCAGCAGTTCGCCGGGACAGGGTCAAGAGACCCAGTACTTC. The rearrangement joins TRBV27 to TRBJ2-5; 9 bases match TRBD1. The germline CDR1 and CDR2 sequences are MNHEY and SMNVEV (reference sequence). The CDR3 length is 15 residues. The J segment lost 2 bases and the V segment lost 4 bases, leaving 5 bases of the junction unmatched.